This T cell receptor (beta chain) derives from a study of shared clonotypes between healthy human individuals (dated by TCRdb to 2018 to 2020). General notes on the study: The cohort comprised a couple of women and a few men aged 18 to 49 years. For each donor, three plates each were used for CD4 naive and CD4 memory, two plates were used for CD8 naive, and one plate was used for CD8 memory. Blood TCR repertoires of five healthy adults were deeply sequenced to estimate repertoire size and the extent of clonotype sharing between individuals. To increase sequencing depth and limit assay-specific biases, TCR repertoire library preparation and sequencing were carried out by different laboratories using diverse techniques. Leukapheresis yielded between about 0.8 and 9.5 billion PBMCs per donor. Study-wide findings and limitations: The small number of donors limited the genetic and exposure-history diversity represented. Estimated clonotype richness was generally larger for naive than for memory subsets. Incomplete sequencing was indicated by rarefaction of sorted-subset datasets, despite the large sequencing depth. Based on pairwise subsampling, the degree of clonotype sharing among donors was expected to be affected by sequencing depth. Higher generation probabilities were observed for clonotypes shared by all four sorted-subset donors than for non-shared clonotypes. Sampling was limited to blood, and TCR repertoires in tissue likely differ from TCR repertoires in blood. Sharing across a few donors was observed for roughly 5% of naive CD4, over 3% of naive CD8, over 2% of memory CD4, and about 0.39% of memory CD8 clonotypes.

CD8 naive samples consisted of CD45RO-negative cells that were positively selected for CCR7, yielding a CD45RA+CCR7+ population without TemRA cells. The donors were healthy, HIV-negative adults who had no recently reported acute infections or vaccinations. Only Caucasian adults living in Nashville, Tennessee, USA were represented among the donors. After blood collection by leukapheresis, PBMCs were isolated using Ficoll-Histopaque density gradient centrifugation and then cryopreserved in the vapor phase of liquid nitrogen. Analytical flow cytometry was used to check the purity and quantity of every magnetically sorted T cell population. Genomic DNA was isolated from every sorted fraction and measured by UV absorbance on a Nanodrop 2000c. Via the germline V gene, CDR1 is SGHDT and CDR2 YYEEEE. The CDR3 measures 13 amino acids from cysteine to phenylalanine. Just the 39-base CDR3 DNA is kept, in frame starting at base 1.

On this clone: This clone's antigen is unknown. Per-base qualities were not stored, and no clone one base away is much larger.

Using the deep immunoSEQ assay, TCR CDR3 regions were amplified from genomic DNA by multiplex PCR. Extracted genomic DNA from each cell subset was spread evenly across all wells of several immunoSEQ 96-well plates, with each plate serving as a replicate. For sorted subsets, about 210 ng of genomic DNA, equivalent to 30,000 or so T cell genomes, went into each replicate PCR. Purified libraries were quantified with a Qubit 3.0 fluorometer, sized on a Bioanalyzer 2100, and re-quantified with the KAPA Library Quantification kit. Each immunoSEQ 96-well plate was sequenced on its own single-read 150-cycle Illumina NextSeq 550 flow cell. On the authors' methods: Because only junctional sequences without quality scores were contained in the immunoSEQ output, filtering matching that applied to full-length reads could not be performed. To assign V/J genes and CDR3, sequences were annotated using PyIR, a Python wrapper for IgBLAST v1.9, with IMGT germline references. Reads were removed for weak V/J assignments (E-value above 1e-6), missing CDR3, stop codons, out-of-frame junctions, or ambiguous translated residues. V3J clonotypes were defined by identical inferred V gene, J gene, and CDR3 amino acid sequence. Percentage overlap between repertoires was calculated by dividing the number of shared unique clonotypes by the size of the smaller repertoire. RTK rarefaction, the Chao1 estimator, and Recon v2.1 estimates of unobserved clonotypes were used to assess repertoire richness. Generation probabilities were computed with OLGA for all TCRbeta clonotypes obtained by the gDNA method from a few donors. The table was pulled from immuneACCESS by TCRdb, which kept in-frame rearrangements only. Such tables lose some clones; where checked, under half of the loss comes from unresolved V genes, and the rest has no known cause. V and J calls and clone size are copied from that table; D and trimming were computed from the DNA. In this sample the table shows fewer than 700,000 clones, about 95% of which occur a single time. The ten largest account for about 0.11% of the sample.

The chain is encoded by TRBV5-6 joined to TRBJ2-5; the D gene assignment is perhaps TRBD1 or TRBD2, with each matching 5 bases. The DNA end is a closer match to TRBJ2-7, so the J assignment may be wrong. Input material: naive CD8+ T cells sorted from blood. Sample cell subset or site, as interpreted from the label and publication: CD45RA+CCR7+. This TCR was sampled from a woman between 25 and 40 years old in good health. CDR3 reads: CASSTPGTYEQYF. In nucleotides, the sequence is TGTGCCAGCAGCACCCCCGGGACGTACGAGCAGTACTTC.